This TCR beta chain emerged from a study of T cells after yellow fever vaccination. Overall study findings and caveats: Primary-vaccination clones mostly resurfaced post-booster (nearly 97% CD4, just under 90% CD8). When the response was secondary, it was weaker but reached its peak faster, day 5 versus 15.

In TCRdb, the 5' RACE reads were re-called with MiXCR into one record per CDR3 protein. The sample lists approximately 510,000 distinct CDR3 sequences, 20% to 25% seen once, with about a sixth in the top ten. This clonotype occurred a few times. The target antigen is unknown. This TCR was recovered from a man aged 18 to 29 who received the YFV17D yellow fever vaccine. Sequenced here: PBMCs, sampled roughly 20 days after the first yellow fever vaccination.

The CDR3 nucleotides read TGTGCCAGCAGTTTATCTCCGGCCGCCGGGGAGCTGTTTTTT. Amino acid sequence: CASSLSPAAGELFF. V and J are TRBV27 and TRBJ2-2; no firm D call. CDR1 and CDR2 (germline): MNHEY, SMNVEV (reference sequence). V gave up 0 bases and J gave up 6 bases, with 8 bases separating them. This CDR3 is 14 amino acids long.